This T cell receptor (beta chain) was sequenced during a study of beta chain features in type 1 diabetes. About the research overall: In age, gender and cell yields, patients were similar to healthy donors.

Regarding the study as a whole: Here, the possible influence of HLA type (on TCRB rearrangement) remained unresolved. Type 1 diabetes patients had moderately but significantly shorter TCRB CDR3s in all four CD4+ subsets. A pattern of fewer insertions and more deletions at VDJ junctions was seen in type 1 diabetes patients.

Sampling consisted of one heparinised blood draw per donor, averaging about 110 mL. Germline loops: CDR1 MDHEN, CDR2 SYDVKM. The CDR3 is made up of 11 amino acids. V lost 5 bases and J lost 8, with 7 bases in between. cDNA synthesis used the whole RNA isolate, giving expressed TCRB sequences. Some clones are missing from TCRdb's copy, which holds only in-frame ones; the method was immunoSEQ multiplex PCR. The sample holds 640,000 or so clones; roughly 13% are singletons and the top ten take less than 0.025%. This clone turned up a few times. The antigen remains undetermined. The TCR comes from a man aged 18 to 30 with type 1 diabetes. The specimen was naive CD4+ T cells from blood. The genes are TRBV28 and TRBJ2-1; D perhaps matches TRBD2 (5 bases). Here the CDR3 reads CASSARDEQFF. CDR3 nucleotide sequence: TGTGCCAGCAGTGCGCGGGATGAGCAGTTCTTC.